Below are 28 T cell receptor beta chains sequenced from a single sample in a study of blood T cells in healthy people across ages. Using a J-beta primer mix together with a sample-barcoded 5' primer, a second PCR was run for roughly 6 to 12 cycles. TCRdb re-called the 5' RACE reads with MiXCR, one entry per CDR3 protein. Altogether about 690,000 distinct CDR3 sequences are present, roughly two fifths being singletons, with the ten largest covering 30%. Material: blood. Every receptor here comes from a man at least 80 years old in good health.

This sequence joins TRBV6-2 or TRBV6-3 and TRBJ2-1; weak D call: TRBD1 (5 bases). Per germline, CDR1 MNHEY and CDR2 SVGEGT. V lost 5 bases to trimming and J lost 8 bases, with 10 bases between them. The CDR3 runs 12 residues. The CDR3, as DNA: TGTGCCAGCAGTCGGCAGGGCCATGAGCAGTTCTTC. Its translation is CASSRQGHEQFF.

This clonotype was seen more than once but under ten times. The chain employs TRBV18 and TRBJ2-5; 10 bases align to TRBD1. Judging by the DNA end, TRBJ2-7 fits better; the J call may be wrong. In germline, CDR1 is KGHSH, CDR2 LQKENI. The length of the CDR3 is 13 residues. CDR3 in DNA: TGTGCCAGCTCACCCGGGACAGGGGACGAGCAGTACTTC. This translates into CASSPGTGDEQYF.

This clonotype has a count of ten or more. This may be a read error, as it is one base from a much larger clone. The chain uses TRBV14 and TRBJ2-5; tentatively, D is TRBD1 (5 bases). The CDR3 is 13 residues long. The V end was cut by 4 bases, the J end by 11 bases, with 17 bases between. The germline V gene encodes CDR1 SGHDN and CDR2 FVKESK. The CDR3 loop reads CASSRRARAEQYF. The DNA of the CDR3 is TGTGCCAGCAGCCGAAGAGCCAGGGCTGAGCAGTACTTC.

The V and J genes are TRBV7-2 and TRBJ2-1; D is possibly TRBD2 (5 bases). CDR1 is SGHTA and CDR2 is FQGNSA in the germline V gene. The CDR3 length is 12 residues. V was clipped by 6 bases and J by 13 bases, with 16 bases between them. CDR3 region: CASSEAASLQFF. The CDR3 coding sequence is TGTGCCAGCAGTGAGGCCGCTAGCCTTCAGTTCTTC.

This chain joins TRBV7-3 and TRBJ2-3, with D possibly TRBD1 on 5 matching bases. The germline V gene encodes CDR1 SGHTA and CDR2 FQGTGA. This CDR3 has 17 residues. Trimming cost V 5 bases and J 4 bases, with 22 bases left between them. The DNA for the CDR3 is TGTGCCAGCAGCCCTTTAATACCCAGCAGGGCCGCAGATACGCAGTATTTT. Encoded protein: CASSPLIPSRAADTQYF.

V and J are TRBV27 and TRBJ1-1; possible D gene TRBD1, 6 bases. Germline V CDR1 and CDR2: MNHEY, SMNVEV (reference sequence). The CDR3 covers 14 residues. V was pared by 2 bases and J by 4 bases, with 11 bases between. As DNA, the CDR3 is TGTGCCAGCAGTTTAGGCAGGGGTAGCACTGAAGCTTTCTTT. Protein product: CASSLGRGSTEAFF.

On this clonotype itself: One end of the junction fails to match germline, which may point to a read error. The V and J genes are TRBV15 and TRBJ2-1, with a possible D match to TRBD1 (6 bases). This CDR3 contains 14 residues. Germline CDR1 and CDR2: LNHNV and YYDKDF (reference sequence). In DNA form, the CDR3 reads TGTACCACCAGCGCCCACAGGGCCGCCAATGAGCAGTTCTTC. The encoded protein is CTTSAHRAANEQFF.

The chain is built from TRBV6-2 or TRBV6-3 and TRBJ2-4; the match to TRBD2 covers 10 bases. The J call may be incorrect, as the DNA end agrees better with TRBJ2-5. Germline CDR1 MNHEY, CDR2 SVGEGT. The CDR3 has 16 residues. The CDR3 loop is CASSHGGSGGRETQYF. The DNA for the CDR3 is TGTGCCAGCAGCCACGGCGGTAGCGGGGGGCGGGAGACCCAGTACTTC.

This sequence joins TRBV20-1 and TRBJ1-1; 7 nucleotides line up with TRBD1. Trimming cost V 6 bases and J 4 bases; bases outside gene matches: 11. The germline gives CDR1 DFQATT, CDR2 SNEGSKA (reference sequence). This CDR3 has 14 amino acids. The CDR3 sequence is CSAQTGVAGTEAFF. Here the CDR3 DNA reads TGCAGTGCCCAAACAGGGGTAGCTGGCACTGAAGCTTTCTTT.

Of note for this clonotype: A read error may be the cause here, since a much bigger clone is one base away. The rearrangement links TRBV15 to TRBJ2-7; D might be TRBD1 or TRBD2, each matching 5 bases. This CDR3 contains 13 residues. Trimming shortened V by 0 bases and J by 10 bases, and 13 bases separated the two germline ends. The V gene's germline CDR1 is LNHNV and CDR2 YYDKDF (reference sequence). CDR3 region: CATSRDIREIQYF. The CDR3 bases are TGTGCCACCAGCAGAGATATCAGGGAGATCCAGTACTTC.

This clonotype was detected once. This may be a read error, as it is one base from a much larger clone. V gene TRBV7-6 combines with J gene TRBJ1-3; D call uncertain. Germline V gene lookup returns CDR1 SGHVS and CDR2 FNYEAQ. This CDR3 is 13 amino acids long. The CDR3 sequence: CTSSPGRGNTIYF. DNA for the CDR3: TGTACCAGCAGTCCAGGACGGGGAAACACCATATATTTT.

The J gene is TRBJ2-7, the V gene TRBV4-1; D is ambiguous. V dropped 0 bases and J dropped 7 bases, with 13 bases sitting between them. In germline, CDR1 is MGHRA, CDR2 YSYEKL. The CDR3 sequence is 14 residues long. The CDR3 loop is CASSQEHNYNEQYF. In DNA, the CDR3 is TGCGCCAGCAGCCAAGAACACAACTACAATGAGCAGTACTTC.

This rearrangement joins TRBV11-2 to TRBJ2-3, with D perhaps given as TRBD1 or TRBD2 (5 bases each). The CDR3 runs 15 residues. V dropped 3 bases and J dropped 3 bases, with 13 bases sitting between them. Germline values: CDR1 SGHAT, CDR2 FQNNGV. The chain's CDR3 is CASSLRARDTDTQYF. As DNA, the CDR3 is TGTGCCAGCAGCTTGAGGGCCAGGGATACAGATACGCAGTATTTT.

The chain links TRBV2 to TRBJ2-3; TRBD2 matches 13 bases. CDR1 is SNHLY, CDR2 FYNNEI, per germline. The CDR3 extends over 16 amino acids. The V segment lost 1 base and the J segment 6 bases; nucleotides outside the gene matches: 4. CDR3 loop: CASSEGRTSGGDTQYF. The CDR3 DNA follows: TGTGCCAGCAGTGAAGGCAGGACTAGCGGGGGCGATACGCAGTATTTT. The whole variable domain, remainder taken from reference TRBV2 and TRBJ2-3, is EPEVTQTPSHQVTQMGQEVILRCVPISNHLYFYWYRQILGQKVEFLVSFYNNEISEKSEIFDDQFSVERPDGSNFTLKIRSTKLEDSAMYFCASSEGRTSGGDTQYFGPGTRLTVL.

For this clonotype: A read error may produce the germline difference seen at one junction end. This chain connects TRBV7-2 to TRBJ1-2, with D perhaps TRBD1 (5 bases). From germline, CDR1 is SGHTA and CDR2 FQGNSA. The CDR3 consists of 17 residues. The CDR3 region is CAGSLRTPGRSNYGYTF. Here the CDR3 DNA reads TGTGCCGGCAGCTTAAGAACTCCGGGACGGAGTAACTATGGCTACACCTTC.

Comment on this clonotype: A much larger clonotype is one base distant, so this may be a read error. This chain links TRBV12-3 or TRBV12-4 with TRBJ1-1; unclear D gene. There are 13 residues in the CDR3. The V end lost 4 bases, the J end lost 1 base, and 7 bases lay between the germline ends. CDR3 in DNA: TGTGCCAGCAGTTGGCGCGCGAACACTGAAGCTTTCTTT. Encoded protein: CASSWRANTEAFF.

This clonotype has a handful of counts. V usage is TRBV5-1 and J usage is TRBJ2-1, with 8 bases identical to TRBD1. Trimming took 1 base from V and 7 from J; bases not matched to a gene: 7. This CDR3 contains 15 residues. Germline CDR1 SGHRS, CDR2 YFSETQ. CDR3 region: CASSLLQDRENEQFF. CDR3 bases: TGCGCCAGCAGCTTGCTACAGGACAGGGAGAATGAGCAGTTCTTC.

V gene TRBV7-9 combines with J gene TRBJ2-3; maybe TRBD1 (6 bases). V lost 5 bases to trimming and J lost 4 bases, with 10 bases between them. The CDR3 runs 13 residues. The germline gives CDR1 SEHNR, CDR2 FQNEAQ (reference sequence). CDR3 protein: CASSQTGPDTQYF. Here the CDR3 DNA reads TGTGCCAGCAGCCAAACAGGGCCAGATACGCAGTATTTT.

There are many counts of this clonotype. The chain combines TRBV29-1 with TRBJ1-2, with D perhaps matching TRBD1 (5 bases). The germline V and J ends were trimmed by 3 bases and 4 bases, with 15 bases remaining between them. CDR3 length: 14 amino acids. Germline values: CDR1 SQVTM, CDR2 ANQGSEA. CDR3 sequence: CSVEARGRPYGYTF. In DNA, the CDR3 is TGCAGCGTTGAGGCCCGGGGACGGCCCTATGGCTACACCTTC.

This clonotype was recorded only once. The CDR3 reads CASSERKGAPAREQYF. The CDR3 DNA reads TGTGCCAGCAGTGAACGTAAGGGTGCCCCTGCAAGGGAGCAGTACTTC. The V gene is TRBV25-1, the J gene TRBJ2-5; tentatively, D is TRBD2 (5 bases). V gave up 2 bases and J gave up 11 bases, with 24 bases separating them. Germline V gives CDR1 MGHDK, CDR2 SYGVNS. The CDR3 has 16 residues.

The rearrangement links TRBV6-1 to TRBJ1-5; D unresolved. The V end lost 5 bases, the J end lost 3 bases, and 14 bases lay between the germline ends. The germline gives CDR1 MNHNS, CDR2 SASEGT. This CDR3 has 15 amino acids. The CDR3 DNA is TGTGCCAGCAGTAATACCCCCTATCTCAATCAGCCCCAGCATTTT. Its translation is CASSNTPYLNQPQHF.

This rearrangement joins TRBV6-2 or TRBV6-3 to TRBJ2-4; TRBD2 agrees at 8 bases. The J call may be wrong; the DNA end is better matched by TRBJ2-7. In germline, CDR1 is MNHEY, CDR2 SVGEGT. The CDR3 is 16 residues long. The DNA of the CDR3 is TGTGCCAGCAGTTTCGGACTAGCAAATTCGGAGGACGAGCAGTACTTC. It specifies CASSFGLANSEDEQYF.

This clonotype was detected many times. The rearrangement uses TRBV3-1 and TRBJ2-5; possibly TRBD2 for D (5 bases). Looked up from germline, CDR1 is LGHDT and CDR2 is YNNKEL (reference sequence). The CDR3 runs 14 residues. Trimming stripped 4 bases from V and 2 bases from J, with 11 bases between. The CDR3, as DNA: TGTGCCAGCAGCCCGACTACTAAACAAGAGACCCAGTACTTC. This gives the protein CASSPTTKQETQYF.

The rearrangement uses TRBV24-1 and TRBJ2-3, with D possibly matching TRBD2 (5 bases). V shed 5 bases and J shed 5 bases, with 13 bases lying between them. The CDR3 spans 14 residues. The germline V gene has CDR1 KGHDR and CDR2 SFDVKD. The CDR3 coding sequence is TGTGCCACCAGTGTCTCTCGAGGGTTAGATACGCAGTATTTT. Protein sequence: CATSVSRGLDTQYF.

The chain links TRBV5-1 to TRBJ1-2; D not resolved. V was shortened by 0 bases and J by 8 bases, with 11 bases between the two germline ends. The CDR3 is 13 residues long. The germline V gene has CDR1 SGHRS and CDR2 YFSETQ. CDR3 nucleotide sequence: TGCGCCAGCAGCTTGGTCACGAGGGAAGGCTACACCTTC. Encoded protein: CASSLVTREGYTF.

V usage is TRBV7-2 and J usage is TRBJ2-1, with D tentatively TRBD1 (6 bases). The CDR3 totals 14 residues. The ends were cut back, 5 bases at V and 4 bases at J, with 12 bases in the middle. The germline CDR1 and CDR2 sequences are SGHTA and FQGNSA. CDR3 in amino acids: CASSQTGNYNEQFF. CDR3 coding DNA: TGTGCCAGCAGCCAAACAGGGAATTACAATGAGCAGTTCTTC.

In DNA, the CDR3 is TGCGCCAGCAGCTTGGCCGTCAGCAACACTGAAGCTTTCTTT. It codes for CASSLAVSNTEAFF. This chain connects TRBV5-1 to TRBJ1-1; no clear D. Germline CDR1 SGHRS, CDR2 YFSETQ. The CDR3 is 14 amino acids. Deletions cut 0 bases from V and 2 bases from J, with 8 bases between. The whole variable domain, remainder taken from reference TRBV5-1 and TRBJ1-1, is KAGVTQTPRYLIKTRGQQVTLSCSPISGHRSVSWYQQTPGQGLQFLFEYFSETQRNKGNFPGRFSGRQFSNSRSEMNVSTLELGDSALYLCASSLAVSNTEAFFGQGTRLTVV.

This clonotype occurred a few times. The chain links TRBV6-2 or TRBV6-3 to TRBJ2-1; weak D call: TRBD1 (6 bases). The V gene's germline CDR1 is MNHEY and CDR2 SVGEGT. V gave up 6 bases and J gave up 3 bases, with 15 bases separating them. This CDR3 comprises 15 residues. Here the CDR3 DNA reads TGTGCCAGCAGCCCGCAGGGGCAGAACTACAATGAGCAGTTCTTC. Amino acids: CASSPQGQNYNEQFF.